One and the same sample provided the 15 T cell receptor beta chains below, sequenced in a study of shared clonotypes between healthy human individuals (TCRdb year 2020). CD8 naive samples were CD45RO-negative cells positively selected for CCR7, giving a CD45RA+CCR7+ population that excluded TemRA cells. Libraries were built with the immunoSEQ multiplex PCR assay. Drawn from immuneACCESS, this table holds only the in-frame rearrangements with V and J called that TCRdb kept. Clones are partly lost; checked studies trace under half to an unresolved V gene and leave the rest unexplained. A total of millions of clones appear in this sample, about 93% of them only once. About 1.5% of the sample belongs to the ten largest clones. The specimen was naive CD8+ T cells from PBMCs. In light of the paper, this sample's cell subset or site label describes: CD45RA+CCR7+. These receptors were taken from a man in his late teens or twenties in good health. Some clones in this sample may be carry-over from other donors' samples.

The chain joins TRBV19 to TRBJ2-7; TRBD2 matches at 11 bases. The CDR3 length is 17 residues. The germline V gene encodes CDR1 LNHDA and CDR2 SQIVND (reference sequence). V lost 6 bases and J lost 5; bases outside the gene matches: 15. The CDR3 region is CASSLHVTSGRVHEQYF. CDR3 coding DNA: TGTGCCAGTAGCCTCCACGTTACTAGCGGGAGAGTCCACGAGCAGTACTTC.

The chain employs TRBV4-1 and TRBJ2-1; D gene ambiguous. The V end lost 3 bases, the J end lost 1 base, and 10 bases lay between the germline ends. CDR3 size: 15 residues. CDR1 is MGHRA, CDR2 YSYEKL, per germline. DNA of the CDR3: TGCGCCAGCAGCCACCCCGACTCTTCCTACAATGAGCAGTTCTTC. Protein sequence: CASSHPDSSYNEQFF.

The rearrangement joins TRBV4-1 to TRBJ2-1; TRBD2 matches 7 bases. The CDR3 is 14 residues long. Germline lookup yields CDR1 MGHRA and CDR2 YSYEKL. The V gene end was trimmed by 3 bases and the J gene end by 5 bases; junction bases not matched to a gene: 4. This chain's CDR3 is CASSQVGTNNEQFF. CDR3 bases: TGCGCCAGCAGCCAGGTCGGGACTAACAATGAGCAGTTCTTC.

The table lists this clone with a count of one. The V gene is TRBV27, the J gene TRBJ2-7, with a tentative D call TRBD1 (6 bases). With 5 bases removed from V and 2 bases from J, the gap between germline ends came to 10 bases. Germline values: CDR1 MNHEY, CDR2 SMNVEV (reference sequence). The CDR3 length is 13 residues. The chain's CDR3 is CASSRQVTYEQYF. DNA for the CDR3: TGTGCCAGCAGTCGACAGGTTACCTACGAGCAGTACTTC.

V gene TRBV7-9 combines with J gene TRBJ2-7, with 9 bases fitting TRBD1. The length of the CDR3 is 13 residues. The ends lost 6 bases at V and 7 bases at J; junction bases unmatched: 7. Germline CDR1 reads SEHNR; CDR2 reads FQNEAQ (reference sequence). CDR3 DNA sequence: TGTGCCAGCAGTTCAACAGGGGGCCAGGAGCAGTACTTC. Amino acids: CASSSTGGQEQYF.

CDR3 DNA sequence: TGTGCCAGCAGTTCCTATCGACAGGGAGCTAACTATGGCTACACCTTC. Translation: CASSSYRQGANYGYTF. The gene calls are TRBV27 and TRBJ1-2; TRBD1 matches at 7 bases. J was trimmed by 0 bases and V by 4 bases; bases with no gene match: 8. Germline V CDR1 and CDR2: MNHEY, SMNVEV (reference sequence). This CDR3 has 16 residues.

V is TRBV6-5 and J is TRBJ2-7; TRBD1 is a possible D gene (6 bases). This CDR3 has 12 residues. The germline gives CDR1 MNHEY, CDR2 SVGAGI. V lost 6 bases and J 5 bases, leaving 11 bases between the germline ends. The CDR3 DNA follows: TGTGCCAGCAGCGCAGGGGTCGACGAGCAGTACTTC. Translated, it gives CASSAGVDEQYF.

Only one count was recorded for this clone. For the CDR3, the DNA is TGTGCCACCAGCAATTCACTCTCTGGGGCCAACGTCCTGACTTTC. Translated, it gives CATSNSLSGANVLTF. The chain joins TRBV15 to TRBJ2-6, with unresolved D. The germline V and J ends were trimmed by 4 bases and 0 bases, with 7 bases remaining between them. Germline CDR1 LNHNV, CDR2 YYDKDF (reference sequence). The CDR3 covers 15 residues.

This sequence joins TRBV4-1 and TRBJ2-2; a possible D gene is TRBD2 (7 bases). CDR3 length: 17 amino acids. The V gene lost 1 base and the J gene lost 6 bases, with 18 bases spanning the gap. CDR1 and CDR2 (germline): MGHRA, YSYEKL. The CDR3 is CASSQVGGGSEAGELFF. CDR3 DNA: TGCGCCAGCAGCCAAGTGGGGGGCGGGAGTGAGGCCGGGGAGCTGTTTTTT.

The CDR3 DNA is TGTGCCAGCCATCCACAAGCGGACGGGACAGGGTACGAGCAGTACTTC. Its translation is CASHPQADGTGYEQYF. J is TRBJ2-7 and V is TRBV13; 9 bases fit TRBD1. Germline V gives CDR1 PRHDT, CDR2 FYEKMQ (reference sequence). Trimming removed 8 bases from V and 4 bases from J; junction bases left unmatched: 15. The CDR3 is 16 amino acids.

V is TRBV6-5 and J is TRBJ1-1; tentative D call: TRBD1 (6 bases). Trimming removed 4 bases from V and 1 base from J, with 13 bases in between. Germline CDR1 reads MNHEY; CDR2 reads SVGAGI. The CDR3 extends over 15 amino acids. CDR3 bases: TGTGCCAGCAGTTCCTACAGGGAAAAGAACACTGAAGCTTTCTTT. Translation: CASSSYREKNTEAFF.

A word on this clone: Additional DNA sequences in this sample encode the identical CDR3. The V gene is TRBV5-6, the J gene TRBJ2-2, with D possibly called TRBD1 or TRBD2 (5 bases each). Germline-derived CDR1 and CDR2 are SGHDT and YYEEEE. The CDR3 is 17 residues long. V dropped 4 bases and J dropped 4 bases, with 20 bases sitting between them. The CDR3 here is CASSPWGYGPGTGELFF. The CDR3 bases are TGTGCCAGCAGCCCGTGGGGGTACGGCCCGGGCACCGGGGAGCTGTTTTTT.

V is TRBV5-8 and J is TRBJ2-1; 7 bases are shared with TRBD2. V dropped 3 bases and J dropped 7; count of bases not matched to a gene: 4. The CDR3 contains 13 residues. The germline V gene has CDR1 SGHTS and CDR2 YDEGEE. The CDR3 DNA is TGTGCCAGCAGCTATGGGACTAATAATGAGCAGTTCTTC. Its translation: CASSYGTNNEQFF.

The chain joins TRBV6-1 to TRBJ2-7; 7 bases align to TRBD1. Trimming cost V 5 bases and J 6 bases; bases outside gene matches: 7. From germline, CDR1 is MNHNS and CDR2 SASEGT. This CDR3 has 13 residues. The CDR3: CASSLRDSSEQYF. Here the CDR3 DNA reads TGTGCCAGCAGTCTACGGGACAGTTCCGAGCAGTACTTC.

This chain connects TRBV19 to TRBJ2-1, with a possible D match to TRBD2 (6 bases). The CDR3 consists of 14 residues. The germline CDR1 and CDR2 sequences are LNHDA and SQIVND (reference sequence). Trimming shortened V by 0 bases and J by 7 bases, and 10 bases separated the two germline ends. The CDR3 spells CASSIDWEENEQFF. CDR3 in DNA: TGTGCCAGTAGTATAGATTGGGAGGAGAATGAGCAGTTCTTC.